This T cell receptor beta chain was captured in a study of blood T cell repertoires in COVID-19. Study in general: Sites across the United States, Italy and Spain contributed samples from acute and convalescent COVID-19. T cells, B-cell-depleted T cells, or PBMCs supplied cDNA or gDNA.

Per the original methods: Reference gene primer amplification yielded estimated nucleated cell counts. Sequenced by immunoSEQ multiplex PCR; TCRdb stores in-frame clones only, minus some. V, J and clone size were drawn from that table, and D and trimming were deduced from the DNA. The sample has fewer than 400,000 clones; 75% to 90% are singletons. This CDR3 comprises 16 residues. Germline CDR1 reads LNHDA; CDR2 reads SQIVND (reference sequence). The J segment lost 2 bases and the V segment lost 6 bases, leaving 12 bases of the junction unmatched. The V and J genes are TRBV19 and TRBJ1-2; 7 bases align to TRBD1. Specimen: peripheral blood. This receptor was obtained from a woman between 18 and 30 years old with acute or convalescent COVID-19. In DNA, the CDR3 is TGTGCCAGTAGGATCTTCAACCGGGACAGAAACTATGGCTACACCTTC. Its protein product is CASRIFNRDRNYGYTF.